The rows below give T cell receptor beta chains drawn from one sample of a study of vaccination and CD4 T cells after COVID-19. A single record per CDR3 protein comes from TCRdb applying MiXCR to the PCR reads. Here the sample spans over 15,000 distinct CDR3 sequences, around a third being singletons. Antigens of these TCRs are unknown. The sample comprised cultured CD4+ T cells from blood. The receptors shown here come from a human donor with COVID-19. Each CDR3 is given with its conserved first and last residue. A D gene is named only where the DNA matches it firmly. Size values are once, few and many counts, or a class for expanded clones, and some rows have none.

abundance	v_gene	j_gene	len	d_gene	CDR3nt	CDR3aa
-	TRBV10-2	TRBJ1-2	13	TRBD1	TGCGCCAGCACCACCGGACAGGGGAATGGCTACACCTTC	CASTTGQGNGYTF
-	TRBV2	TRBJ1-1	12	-	TGTGCCAGCAGTGAATTGTTTCCGGAAGCTTTCTTT	CASSELFPEAFF
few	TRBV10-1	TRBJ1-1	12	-	TGCGCCAGCAGCCTTGGAGAGACTGAAGCTTTCTTT	CASSLGETEAFF
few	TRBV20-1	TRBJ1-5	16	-	TGCAGTGCTAGGATGGGCGCAGGGGATAGCAATCAGCCCCAGCATTTT	CSARMGAGDSNQPQHF
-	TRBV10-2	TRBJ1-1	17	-	TGCGCCAGCAGTGATCGTCAGGGGAGAGGCATGAACACTGAAGCTTTCTTT	CASSDRQGRGMNTEAFF
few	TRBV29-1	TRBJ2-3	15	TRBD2	TGCAGCCCTTTAGGACTAGACGGGGCCACAGATACGCAGTATTTT	CSPLGLDGATDTQYF
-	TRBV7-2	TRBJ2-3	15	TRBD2	TGTGCCAGCAGCTTGCAGCGGGGGGGCACAGATACGCAGTATTTT	CASSLQRGGTDTQYF
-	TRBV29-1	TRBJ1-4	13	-	TGCAGCGGGAGGGGGAGTCCTAATGAAAAACTGTTTTTT	CSGRGSPNEKLFF
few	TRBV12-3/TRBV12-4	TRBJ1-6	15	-	TGTGCCAGCACCCTAGGGGGGGCCTATAATTCACCCCTCCACTTT	CASTLGGAYNSPLHF
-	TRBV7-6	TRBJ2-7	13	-	TGTGCCAGCAGCGCGGGACTTCCCTACGAGCAGTACTTC	CASSAGLPYEQYF
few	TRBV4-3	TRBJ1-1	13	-	TGCGCCAGCAGCACAGCGGAGGACACTGAAGCTTTCTTT	CASSTAEDTEAFF
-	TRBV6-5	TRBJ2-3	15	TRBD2	TGTGCCAGCAGTTCGGGTAGCGGGGGGGCAGATACGCAGTATTTT	CASSSGSGGADTQYF
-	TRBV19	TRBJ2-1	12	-	TGTGCCAGTATGAACCTCTTCAATGAGCAGTTCTTC	CASMNLFNEQFF
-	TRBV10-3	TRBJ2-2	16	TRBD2	TGTGCCATCAGTGATTCGCTAGCGGGGCGGAACGGGGAGCTGTTTTTT	CAISDSLAGRNGELFF
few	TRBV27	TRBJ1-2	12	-	TGTGCCACCCAGAGCTGGGGGCTTGGCTACACCTTC	CATQSWGLGYTF
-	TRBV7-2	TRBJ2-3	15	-	TGTGCCAGCAGCTTCCGGGTCCCCGGCGCAGATACGCAGTATTTT	CASSFRVPGADTQYF
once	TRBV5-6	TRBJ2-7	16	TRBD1	TGTGCCAGCAGCCCCGGATGGGGACAGACCTCCTACGAGCAGTACTTC	CASSPGWGQTSYEQYF
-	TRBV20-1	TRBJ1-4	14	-	TGCAGTGCTAGAGATTCTAGGACCTATGAAAAACTGTTTTTT	CSARDSRTYEKLFF
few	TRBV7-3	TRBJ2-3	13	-	TGTGCCAGCAGCTTATCAGCCGGCGATACGCAGTATTTT	CASSLSAGDTQYF
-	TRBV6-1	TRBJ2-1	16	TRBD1	TGTGCCAGCAGTGGGGGGACAGCTCAGTCCTACAATGAGCAGTTCTTC	CASSGGTAQSYNEQFF
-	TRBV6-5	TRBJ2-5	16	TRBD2	TGTGCCAGCAGTTGGACTAGCGGGAACTCGGGAGAGACCCAGTACTTC	CASSWTSGNSGETQYF
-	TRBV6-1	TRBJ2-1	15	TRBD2	TGTGCCAGCAGACGGACGGCGGGGGGGCCACGTGAGCAGTTCTTC	CASRRTAGGPREQFF
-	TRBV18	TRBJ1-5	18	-	TGTGCCAGCTCCTTAATCCACCCTGGGGGGGGTGACAATCAGCCCCAGCATTTT	CASSLIHPGGGDNQPQHF
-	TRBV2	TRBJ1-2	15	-	TGTGCCAGCAGTGAATTAGGGGTGGGCCCCTATGGCTACACCTTC	CASSELGVGPYGYTF
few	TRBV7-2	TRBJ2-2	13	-	TGTGCCAGCAGAAAGGCGGGGACCGGGGAGCTGTTTTTT	CASRKAGTGELFF
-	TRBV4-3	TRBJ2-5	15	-	TGCGCCAGCAGCCAGGCCGGGTCCGGAGGAGAGACCCAGTACTTC	CASSQAGSGGETQYF
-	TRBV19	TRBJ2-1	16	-	TGTGCCAGTAGTATGCTCGTGGGGGCGACACACAATGAGCAGTTCTTC	CASSMLVGATHNEQFF
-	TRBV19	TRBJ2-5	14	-	TGTGCCAGCGCCCCTACTAGGACTCTTGAGACCCAGTACTTC	CASAPTRTLETQYF
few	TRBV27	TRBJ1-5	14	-	TGTGCCAGCAGTTCCGGGACGGGCAATCAGCCCCAGCATTTT	CASSSGTGNQPQHF
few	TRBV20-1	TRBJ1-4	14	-	TGCAGTGCTAGAATTACAGGGCCTAATGAAAAACTGTTTTTT	CSARITGPNEKLFF
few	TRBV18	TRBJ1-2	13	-	TGTGCCAGCTCACCAACCACAGACTATGGCTACACCTTC	CASSPTTDYGYTF